Shown below are 13 T cell receptor beta chains from a single sample sequenced in a study of T cell repertoires in cytomegalovirus infection. Their target antigens are unknown. Each CDR3 protein is one row after TCRdb ran MiXCR on the reads. This repertoire shows 370,000 or so distinct CDR3 sequences, roughly 34% found once; its top ten account for around an eighth. Sequencing was performed on cultured PBMCs, taken from culture after CMV antigen stimulation. These receptors were taken from a human donor in good health (CMV status not recorded). Some clones in this sample may be carry-over from other donors' samples.

The rearrangement joins TRBV15 to TRBJ2-3; 11 nucleotides match TRBD2. CDR3 size: 16 residues. Germline loops: CDR1 LNHNV, CDR2 YYDKDF (reference sequence). Trimming cost V 1 base and J 5 bases; bases outside gene matches: 5. The CDR3 DNA is TGTGCCACCAGCAGAGCTCTAGCGGGAGGTGTAGATACGCAGTATTTT. Its translation: CATSRALAGGVDTQYF.

The chain's CDR3 is CASSQDVTSSYEQYF. The CDR3 nucleotides are TGTGCCAGCAGCCAAGATGTGACTAGCTCCTACGAGCAGTACTTC. V is TRBV4-2 and J is TRBJ2-7, with D possibly TRBD2 on 6 matching bases. V lost 0 bases to trimming and J lost 0 bases, with 9 bases between them. Germline V gene sequence: CDR1 LGHNA, CDR2 YNFKEQ. This CDR3 spans 15 amino acids.

This chain uses TRBV4-1 with TRBJ2-5; the D gene is possibly TRBD1 (6 bases). Germline assignment: CDR1 MGHRA and CDR2 YSYEKL. The V end was cut by 0 bases, the J end by 0 bases, with 29 bases between. This CDR3 region has 22 residues. CDR3 in amino acids: CASSQEHIIRWVQGNHQETQYF. DNA for the CDR3: TGCGCCAGCAGCCAAGAACACATCATTCGTTGGGTACAGGGTAATCACCAAGAGACCCAGTACTTC.

This chain links TRBV29-1 with TRBJ1-2; D perhaps matches TRBD1 (6 bases). CDR3 length: 13 residues. The germline V and J ends were trimmed by 7 bases and 3 bases, with 15 bases remaining between them. Germline lookup yields CDR1 SQVTM and CDR2 ANQGSEA. The chain's CDR3 is CSDKRTDYYGYTF. CDR3 nucleotides: TGCAGCGACAAAAGGACAGACTACTATGGCTACACCTTC. The full variable domain, its missing parts supplied by reference TRBV29-1 and TRBJ1-2, is SAVISQKPSRDICQRGTSLTIQCQVDSQVTMMFWYRQQPGQSLTLIATANQGSEATYESGFVIDKFPISRPNLTFSTLTVSNMSPEDSSIYLCSDKRTDYYGYTFGSGTRLTVV.

The V call is TRBV7-9, the J call TRBJ2-1, with 11 bases that match TRBD2. The length of the CDR3 is 15 residues. Germline CDR1 is SEHNR and CDR2 is FQNEAQ (reference sequence). J was trimmed by 10 bases and V by 1 base; bases with no gene match: 6. The DNA of the CDR3 is TGTGCCAGCAGCTTAGGGGCTAGCGGGAGGTCGGAGCAGTTCTTC. Translation: CASSLGASGRSEQFF.

The sample holds many counts of this clonotype. This chain uses TRBV7-2 with TRBJ2-7, with TRBD2 matching over 7 bases. Germline V gene sequence: CDR1 SGHTA, CDR2 FQGNSA. J gave up 10 bases and V 4 bases, and 4 bases lay outside the gene matches. The length of the CDR3 is 11 residues. In nucleotides, the CDR3 is TGTGCCAGCAGCTCAGAGCGGGACCAGTACTTC. This encodes CASSSERDQYF.

The gene calls are TRBV2 and TRBJ1-4; D is unresolved. There are 15 residues in the CDR3. In germline, CDR1 is SNHLY, CDR2 FYNNEI. The V end lost 3 bases, the J end lost 7 bases, and 15 bases lay between the germline ends. CDR3 protein: CASSEQQPPGEKLFF. The DNA of the CDR3 is TGTGCCAGCAGTGAGCAACAGCCTCCCGGTGAAAAACTGTTTTTT.

This clonotype was seen a handful of times. V and J are TRBV28 and TRBJ2-3; TRBD1 matches 9 bases. The ends lost 6 bases at V and 8 bases at J; junction bases unmatched: 24. The length of the CDR3 is 19 residues. Per the germline V gene, CDR1 is MDHEN and CDR2 is SYDVKM. The CDR3 DNA is TGTGCCAGCAGCCCCCATCTTGGGTCACAGGGGGCGGTTGATCGTACGCAGTATTTT. Amino acids: CASSPHLGSQGAVDRTQYF.

V and J are TRBV29-1 and TRBJ1-2; 7 nucleotides agree with TRBD1. J lost 5 bases, V lost 6 bases, and 3 bases had no gene match. Germline lookup yields CDR1 SQVTM and CDR2 ANQGSEA. This CDR3 is built from 11 residues. This CDR3 reads CSVAGGYGYTF. Written as DNA, the CDR3 is TGCAGCGTAGCAGGGGGGTATGGCTACACCTTC.

V usage is TRBV2 and J usage is TRBJ2-1; D is undetermined. The CDR3 is 13 amino acids. Germline-derived CDR1 and CDR2 are SNHLY and FYNNEI. The ends were cut back, 4 bases at V and 8 bases at J, with 12 bases in the middle. The CDR3 DNA is TGTGCCAGCAGTGGGCCTCTTAGGGATGAGCAGTTCTTC. Its protein product is CASSGPLRDEQFF.

The chain is built from TRBV11-3 and TRBJ2-3; 10 bases are a match to TRBD1. Unmatched junction bases numbered 7, after V lost 4 bases and J lost 3 bases. Germline CDR1 reads SGHNT; CDR2 reads YENEEA. CDR3 length equals 16 residues. CDR3 in amino acids: CASSSGDRGGTDTQYF. In DNA form, the CDR3 reads TGTGCCAGCAGCTCGGGGGACAGGGGCGGGACAGATACGCAGTATTTT.

DNA of the CDR3: TGTGCCATCAGTGGTGGACTAGCGGGCCAACAAGAGACCCAGTACTTC. Amino acid sequence: CAISGGLAGQQETQYF. The chain employs TRBV10-3 and TRBJ2-5, with 11 bases aligning to TRBD2. V trimming: 4 bases; J trimming: 2 bases; junction bases outside the gene matches: 6. Germline assignment: CDR1 ENHRY and CDR2 SYGVKD. This CDR3 comprises 16 residues.

This sequence joins TRBV5-1 and TRBJ1-5; D is possibly TRBD1 (5 bases). The germline V gene has CDR1 SGHRS and CDR2 YFSETQ. The V and J ends lost 2 bases and 3 bases respectively, with 15 bases between them. CDR3 length equals 16 residues. As DNA, the CDR3 is TGCGCCAGCAGCTTCTCCCCAGGGAGAGACAATCAGCCCCAGCATTTT. It codes for CASSFSPGRDNQPQHF. Variable domain in full (rest from reference TRBV5-1 and TRBJ1-5): KAGVTQTPRYLIKTRGQQVTLSCSPISGHRSVSWYQQTPGQGLQFLFEYFSETQRNKGNFPGRFSGRQFSNSRSEMNVSTLELGDSALYLCASSFSPGRDNQPQHFGDGTRLSIL.